This record concerns one T cell receptor (beta chain) sequence. It lacks a known antigen. The input lacks base qualities; no much larger clone sits a single base away. TCRbeta CDR3 regions were amplified from genomic DNA by means of the immunoSEQ Assay, a bias-controlled multiplex PCR. For the original study's pipeline: The number of nucleated cells in each sample was estimated from the amplification of reference gene primers within the assay. To quantify the absolute abundance of each unique TCRbeta CDR3 rearrangement, sequence reads were collapsed and filtered. For each sample, productive Simpson clonality was calculated as the square root of Simpson's diversity index across productive rearrangements. TCRdb took over this immuneACCESS table, retaining in-frame rearrangements with V and J assigned. Such tables are incomplete; in checked studies, under half of the missing clones stem from an unresolved V gene, and the remainder is unexplained. The V and J calls and clone size are taken from that table; D and trimming were inferred from the DNA. Present in this sample are about 88,000 clones, about 89% of which were seen just once. The ten largest clones capture 1.8% of the sample.

This record comes from a study of blood T cell repertoires in COVID-19 (dated by TCRdb to 2020 to 2022). Study-level background: Samples from collaborators originated in the United States, Italy and Spain and spanned both the acute and convalescent phases of COVID-19. The prospective study material was composed of cDNA or gDNA derived from T cells, B-cell-depleted T cells, or PBMCs. The dataset comprised deeply sampled blood TCRbeta repertoires from subjects exposed to, actively infected with, or recovered from COVID-19. The repertoires were released in a freely available public database intended as a resource for research on the immune response to SARS-CoV-2. Samples were obtained from the ongoing ImmuneRACE study (first 160 participants) and from 1,000 to 1,500 subjects provided by 6 global collaborators. Nearly every sample came with metadata listing a de-identified subject ID, COVID-19 status, age in years and sex. Where HLA class I and class II types were available, the types were taken from metadata supplied by the sample provider, not from assay-based typing.

What the research found in general, with its limitations: Clinical and demographic metadata were provided uncurated, with the amount varying by source and participant.

Whole blood was collected in K2EDTA tubes by collaborating institutions according to the institutions' own protocols. For TCRbeta analysis, collaborators shipped samples in one of three forms: frozen whole blood, isolated PBMCs, or DNA extracted from either of those sample types. Reading the germline V gene gives CDR1 MNHEY and CDR2 SVGEGT. The CDR3 measures 17 amino acids from cysteine to phenylalanine. Only the CDR3 region is kept as DNA, spanning 51 bases read in frame from base 1. At the junction V is shortened by 0 bases and J by 10 bases; bases outside the gene matches: 8. The TCR was taken from a human donor with active COVID-19. The donor label of this sample is uncertain. The chain was built from TRBV6-2 or TRBV6-3 and TRBJ2-1, and TRBD2 aligns with 14 junction nucleotides. Material: peripheral blood. The DNA reads TGTGCCAGCAGTTACTCATGGCGACTAGCGGGGGGGGACGAGCAGTTCTTC. Its translation reads: CASSYSWRLAGGDEQFF.